This TCR beta chain was captured in a study of blood T cells in healthy people across ages. This CDR3 has 13 amino acids. This clonotype was seen more than once but under ten times. It was with a sample-barcoded 5' primer and a J-beta primer mix that a second PCR of about 6 to 12 cycles was run. Carrying 12 random nucleotides, a template-switch adaptor labeled each individual cDNA molecule. One entry per CDR3 protein, called by TCRdb with MiXCR from the 5' RACE reads. The repertoire holds 650,000 to 1,000,000 distinct CDR3 sequences, with 35% to 40% as singletons. V gene TRBV21-1 combines with J gene TRBJ1-1; the D call of TRBD1 is as the table states it, not checked on the DNA. TRBV21-1 is recorded as a pseudogene. The sequence derives from a man aged 18-30 years in good health. The sequencing input was blood. CDR3 nucleotides: TGTGCCATACGGGGGACAGTGAACACTGAAGCTTTCTTT. It encodes CAIRGTVNTEAFF.